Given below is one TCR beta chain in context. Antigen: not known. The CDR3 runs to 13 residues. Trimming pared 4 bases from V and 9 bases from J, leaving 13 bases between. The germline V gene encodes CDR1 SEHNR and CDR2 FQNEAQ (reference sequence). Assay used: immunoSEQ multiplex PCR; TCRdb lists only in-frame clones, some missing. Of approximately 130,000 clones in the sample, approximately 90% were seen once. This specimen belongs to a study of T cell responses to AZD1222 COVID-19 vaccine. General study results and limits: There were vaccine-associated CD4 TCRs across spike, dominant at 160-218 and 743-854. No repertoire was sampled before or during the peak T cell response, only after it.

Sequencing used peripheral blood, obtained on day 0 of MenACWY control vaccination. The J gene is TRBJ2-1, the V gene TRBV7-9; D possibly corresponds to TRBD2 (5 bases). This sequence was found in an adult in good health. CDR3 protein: CASSSEGYTEQFF. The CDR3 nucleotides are TGTGCCAGCAGCTCCGAGGGTTATACTGAGCAGTTCTTC.